Sequencing of this T cell receptor (beta chain) was carried out in a study of blood T cell repertoires in COVID-19. On the study more broadly: The origin of the acute and convalescent COVID-19 samples was the United States, Italy and Spain. PBMCs, B-cell-depleted T cells, or T cells provided the cDNA or gDNA that made up the material.

TCRdb's table, derived via immunoSEQ multiplex PCR, lists solely in-frame clones and lacks some. The sample records roughly 200,000 clones, 75% to 85% being singletons. V dropped 3 bases and J dropped 7; count of bases not matched to a gene: 4. Germline CDR1 and CDR2: LGHDT and YNNKEL (reference sequence). The CDR3 is 15 residues long. V gene TRBV3-1 (or the pseudogene TRBV3-2) combines with J gene TRBJ1-5, with 12 bases fitting TRBD1. The sample consisted of peripheral blood. This TCR came from a woman in her thirties with COVID-19, enrolled during active disease. The CDR3 spells CASSQGQGAEQPQHF. In nucleotides, the CDR3 is TGTGCCAGCAGCCAGGGACAGGGGGCGGAACAGCCCCAGCATTTT.